A single sample is the source of the 27 T cell receptor beta chains below, sequenced in a study of blood T cells in healthy people across ages. The second PCR ran 7 to 11 cycles with a sample-barcoded 5' primer and J-beta primers. TCRdb passed the 5' RACE reads through MiXCR, listing each CDR3 protein once. The sample has about 780,000 distinct CDR3 sequences, about 45% seen once. The specimen sequenced was blood. These receptors originate from a man older than 75 in good health.

This clonotype was seen many times. The chain links TRBV4-3 to TRBJ2-1, with 10 bases matching TRBD2. This CDR3 is 16 amino acids long. The J segment lost 6 bases and the V segment lost 3 bases, leaving 8 bases of the junction unmatched. Per the germline V gene, CDR1 is LGHNA and CDR2 is YSLEER. CDR3 nucleotides: TGCGCCAGCAGCCACGCCCTAGCGGGAGTTGGCAATGAGCAGTTCTTC. The encoded protein is CASSHALAGVGNEQFF.

This clonotype was recorded at least ten times. The V gene is TRBV15, the J gene TRBJ1-6; tentative D call: TRBD1 (5 bases). Per the germline V gene, CDR1 is LNHNV and CDR2 is YYDKDF (reference sequence). The length of the CDR3 is 14 residues. V was trimmed by 5 bases and J by 9 bases, leaving 14 bases between them. The DNA of the CDR3 is TGTGCCACCAGCGAGGGACTGTTATCTTCACCCCTCCACTTT. This encodes CATSEGLLSSPLHF. The whole variable domain, remainder taken from reference TRBV15 and TRBJ1-6, is DAMVIQNPRYQVTQFGKPVTLSCSQTLNHNVMYWYQQKSSQAPKLLFHYYDKDFNNEADTPDNFQSRRPNTSFCFLDIRSPGLGDTAMYLCATSEGLLSSPLHFGNGTRLTVT.

The J gene is TRBJ2-4, the V gene TRBV9; 7 bases line up with TRBD2. TRBJ2-7 explains the end of the DNA better; the J call may be wrong. Germline CDR1 is SGDLS and CDR2 is YYNGEE. CDR3 length: 13 amino acids. For the CDR3, the DNA is TGTGCCAGCAGCGGGAGGGGAGGGTTCGAGCAGTACTTC. Its translation: CASSGRGGFEQYF.

In its sample, this clonotype was seen a few times. The J gene is TRBJ2-4, the V gene TRBV2, with D unresolved. V gave up 4 bases and J gave up 13 bases, with 11 bases separating them. Germline CDR1 reads SNHLY; CDR2 reads FYNNEI. CDR3 length: 11 residues. The CDR3 spells CASSVELGQYF. The CDR3, as DNA: TGTGCCAGCAGTGTAGAGTTGGGGCAGTACTTC.

This clonotype was found many times. V is TRBV4-2 and J is TRBJ2-5; possible D gene TRBD2, 6 bases. The germline V gene encodes CDR1 LGHNA and CDR2 YNFKEQ. Trimming left V 2 bases short and J 2 bases short, with 15 bases between. The CDR3 contains 16 residues. The CDR3 region is CASSQPLRGGQETQYF. The CDR3 DNA reads TGTGCCAGCAGCCAACCACTAAGGGGAGGACAAGAGACCCAGTACTTC.

The V and J genes are TRBV7-8 and TRBJ1-2; D possibly corresponds to TRBD1 (5 bases). The CDR3 has 14 amino acids. Germline V CDR1 and CDR2: SGHVS, FQNEAQ. The V end was cut by 5 bases, the J end by 5 bases, with 15 bases between. CDR3: CASSPRTPQYGYTF. The DNA for the CDR3 is TGTGCCAGCAGCCCGCGGACACCGCAATATGGCTACACCTTC.

With respect to this clonotype: This may be a read error, as it is one base from a much larger clone. The CDR3 bases are TGTGCCAACAGTAGGCTAGCGGGAGGCTACAATGAGCAGTTCTTC. Translation gives CANSRLAGGYNEQFF. The V and J genes are TRBV12-3 or TRBV12-4 and TRBJ2-1; 11 positions match TRBD2. The CDR3 sequence is 15 residues long.

This clonotype was observed at least ten times. The rearrangement uses TRBV7-2 and TRBJ2-1, with 10 bases lining up with TRBD2. Germline V gene data show CDR1 as SGHTA and CDR2 as FQGNSA. The CDR3 is 13 amino acids. Trimming cost V 3 bases and J 9 bases; bases outside gene matches: 2. DNA for the CDR3: TGTGCCAGCAGCTTTCTAGCGGGAGCTGAGCAGTTCTTC. It encodes CASSFLAGAEQFF.

V is TRBV4-1 and J is TRBJ1-4; D might be TRBD1 (5 bases). Trimming took off 1 base at V and 3 bases at J, with 9 bases between the two ends. CDR1 and CDR2 (germline): MGHRA, YSYEKL. The CDR3 loop spans 15 amino acids. The CDR3 DNA sequence: TGCGCCAGCAGCCAAGTGACAGCGCCTAATGAAAAACTGTTTTTT. This gives the protein CASSQVTAPNEKLFF.

The rearrangement joins TRBV24-1 to TRBJ2-1; 10 bases align to TRBD2. J lost 3 bases, V lost 5 bases, and 3 bases had no gene match. This CDR3 comprises 15 residues. The germline V gene encodes CDR1 KGHDR and CDR2 SFDVKD. CDR3 nucleotides: TGTGCCACCAGTGGTTGGACTAGCGGCTACAATGAGCAGTTCTTC. It specifies CATSGWTSGYNEQFF.

The chain couples TRBV29-1 to TRBJ1-6, with a possible D match to TRBD1 (5 bases). The length of the CDR3 is 13 residues. V was trimmed by 6 bases and J by 14 bases, leaving 20 bases between them. CDR1 and CDR2 (germline): SQVTM, ANQGSEA. Here the CDR3 reads CSVNLGQGNTLHF. In DNA form, the CDR3 reads TGCAGCGTGAATCTGGGGCAGGGCAACACCCTCCACTTT.

This chain connects TRBV7-6 to TRBJ2-4; 8 bases map to TRBD2. The J call may be wrong; the DNA end is better matched by TRBJ2-7. The germline V gene encodes CDR1 SGHVS and CDR2 FNYEAQ. The CDR3 sequence is 13 residues long. CDR3 nucleotide sequence: TGTGCCAGCAGCTCCGGACTAGCCCGCGAGCAGTACTTC. This translates into CASSSGLAREQYF.

This chain uses TRBV18 with TRBJ1-1; D call uncertain. This CDR3 spans 14 amino acids. The germline V and J ends were trimmed by 1 base and 1 base, with 7 bases remaining between them. Per germline, CDR1 KGHSH and CDR2 LQKENI. The CDR3 DNA is TGTGCCAGCTCACCACTCGACGGGAACACTGAAGCTTTCTTT. This sequence encodes CASSPLDGNTEAFF.

The V gene is TRBV7-3, the J gene TRBJ2-3, with 10 positions matching TRBD2. With 5 bases clipped from V and 4 bases from J, the junction kept 0 bases outside the gene matches. The length of the CDR3 is 13 residues. CDR1 and CDR2 (germline): SGHTA, FQGTGA. CDR3 in DNA: TGTGCCAGCAGCGGGACTAGCGCAGATACGCAGTATTTT. Translating it yields CASSGTSADTQYF.

This clonotype was seen ten or more times. The chain is built from TRBV29-1 and TRBJ1-1; 7 bases line up with TRBD1. Unmatched junction bases numbered 10, after V lost 6 bases and J lost 6 bases. This CDR3 is 13 amino acids long. The germline V gene has CDR1 SQVTM and CDR2 ANQGSEA. CDR3 protein: CSVVPGQRAEAFF. For the CDR3, the DNA is TGCAGCGTCGTCCCGGGACAGCGCGCTGAAGCTTTCTTT.

This chain joins TRBV30 and TRBJ1-4; possibly TRBD1 for D (5 bases). Trimming cost V 3 bases and J 5 bases, with 16 bases left between them. The germline V gene has CDR1 GTSNPN and CDR2 SVGIG (reference sequence). The CDR3 length is 15 residues. The CDR3: CAWRAPGTGNEKLFF. The CDR3 DNA sequence: TGTGCCTGGAGGGCCCCCGGGACGGGAAATGAAAAACTGTTTTTT.

This clonotype was picked up one time. The chain couples TRBV5-1 to TRBJ2-1, with TRBD2 matching over 8 bases. Trimming took 3 bases from V and 4 from J; bases not matched to a gene: 12. This CDR3 has 17 residues. Germline V lookup: CDR1 SGHRS, CDR2 YFSETQ. The CDR3 nucleotides read TGCGCCAGCAGCTGGTCCCCCGGGGGGGTTAGTTACAATGAGCAGTTCTTC. It codes for CASSWSPGGVSYNEQFF.

This clonotype has just a few counts. The chain has TRBV15 and TRBJ1-2; no clear D gene. The CDR3 runs to 16 residues. Trimming cost V 0 bases and J 5 bases, with 16 bases left between them. Germline loops: CDR1 LNHNV, CDR2 YYDKDF (reference sequence). CDR3 in amino acids: CATSRDPKLGPYGYTF. For the CDR3, the DNA is TGTGCCACCAGCAGAGATCCTAAGCTTGGTCCGTATGGCTACACCTTC.

This chain uses TRBV4-2 with TRBJ1-1; maybe TRBD1 (6 bases). The germline V and J ends were trimmed by 1 base and 4 bases, with 10 bases remaining between them. The CDR3 runs to 14 residues. CDR1 and CDR2 from the germline V gene are LGHNA and YNFKEQ. CDR3 nucleotides: TGTGCCAGCAGCCAAGGGGGGGCAAGCACTGAAGCTTTCTTT. This sequence encodes CASSQGGASTEAFF.

This clonotype came up a few times. The chain combines TRBV5-1 with TRBJ2-5, with a tentative D call TRBD2 (6 bases). The assigned J gene may be wrong: the sequence end matches TRBJ2-7 better. Germline CDR1 reads SGHRS; CDR2 reads YFSETQ. The CDR3 consists of 13 residues. In nucleotides, the CDR3 is TGCGCCAGCAAACATCCGGGACTCGACGAGCAGTACTTC. Residues: CASKHPGLDEQYF.

V gene TRBV7-2 combines with J gene TRBJ1-5; 8 nucleotides line up with TRBD1. This CDR3 has 16 residues. J lost 5 bases, V lost 5 bases, and 11 bases had no gene match. Looked up from germline, CDR1 is SGHTA and CDR2 is FQGNSA. The CDR3 here is CASSAMTGEYDQPQHF. CDR3 DNA: TGTGCCAGCAGCGCGATGACAGGGGAATATGATCAGCCCCAGCATTTT.

This clonotype was counted once. One end of the junction fails to match germline, which may point to a read error. The chain uses TRBV12-3 or TRBV12-4 and TRBJ2-4; D gene unclear. The end of the DNA is better explained by TRBJ2-7, so the J call may be wrong. CDR3 length equals 14 residues. The CDR3: CASNLGGHIYEQYF. The CDR3 DNA reads as TGTGCCAGCAATTTAGGCGGCCATATCTACGAGCAGTACTTC.

The rearrangement links TRBV5-1 to TRBJ2-3, with D maybe TRBD1 (5 bases). V was trimmed by 0 bases and J by 2 bases, leaving 10 bases between them. This CDR3 region has 15 residues. The germline CDR1 and CDR2 sequences are SGHRS and YFSETQ. CDR3 in DNA: TGCGCCAGCAGCTTGGGACAGACAACCACAGATACGCAGTATTTT. Translating gives CASSLGQTTTDTQYF.

In the case of this clonotype: This sequence may be a read error, since a much larger clone differs from it by one base. The V and J genes are TRBV7-2 and TRBJ1-2, with TRBD1 matching 7 bases. J gave up 0 bases and V 8 bases, and 9 bases lay outside the gene matches. The CDR3 is 15 residues long. Germline CDR1 is SGHTA and CDR2 is FQGNSA. CDR3 nucleotide sequence: TGTGCCAGCGGCCTTGGGACAGCTGCTAACTATGGCTACACCTTC. Translating it yields CASGLGTAANYGYTF. The complete variable domain, with remaining parts taken from reference TRBV7-2 and TRBJ1-2, reads GAGVSQSPSNKVTEKGKDVELRCDPISGHTALYWYRQSLGQGLEFLIYFQGNSAPDKSGLPSDRFSAERTGGSVSTLTIQRTQQEDSAVYLCASGLGTAANYGYTFGSGTRLTVV.

Regarding this clonotype: One end of the junction fails to match germline, which may point to a read error. This chain connects TRBV9 to TRBJ1-2; no reliable D call. The CDR3 consists of 14 residues. Germline V gives CDR1 SGDLS, CDR2 YYNGEE. The CDR3 DNA sequence: TGTGCCAGCAGCGCCCCCCGGGCAATCTATGACTACACCTTC. It specifies CASSAPRAIYDYTF.

About this clonotype itself: Its ends do not fully match the called genes, so a read error is possible. V usage is TRBV28 and J usage is TRBJ1-1, with TRBD1 matching 7 bases. This CDR3 region has 15 residues. Germline CDR1 MDHEN, CDR2 SYDVKM. CDR3 nucleotide sequence: TGTGCCAGCGCGAAGCGACAGGGAGGATGGACTGGAGCTTTCTTT. Translating it yields CASAKRQGGWTGAFF.

This clonotype turned up a few times. The CDR3 nucleotides are TGTGCCAGCAGTTACCTTGGACAGCCCACTGAAGCTTTCTTT. Its protein product is CASSYLGQPTEAFF. The rearrangement links TRBV6-6 to TRBJ1-1, with D tentatively TRBD1 (6 bases). This CDR3 region has 14 residues. CDR1 is MNHNY and CDR2 is SVGAGI in the germline V gene (reference sequence). V was pared by 2 bases and J by 4 bases, with 11 bases between.